This T cell receptor beta chain stems from a study of blood T cell repertoires in COVID-19. Study overall: The samples span acute and convalescent COVID-19 from the United States, Italy and Spain. PBMCs, B-cell-depleted T cells, or T cells were the source of the cDNA or gDNA that made up the material.

This clone was picked up a small number of times. Authors' analysis steps: How many nucleated cells were present was estimated from reference gene primer amplification. Clones were sequenced by immunoSEQ multiplex PCR, and TCRdb holds only the in-frame ones, with some missing. Clone size and V and J calls were adopted from that table, with D and trimming inferred from the DNA. The data contain approximately 200,000 clones, around 89% of them singletons. V was pared by 8 bases and J by 0 bases, with 8 bases between. This CDR3 spans 14 amino acids. Germline CDR1 is SNHLY and CDR2 is FYNNEI. The source material was peripheral blood. The sequence came from a woman aged 25 to 45 with acute or convalescent COVID-19. The J gene is TRBJ1-6, the V gene TRBV2; D possibly corresponds to TRBD1 (5 bases). CDR3 residues: CASGDSSYNSPLHF. CDR3 nucleotides: TGTGCCAGCGGAGACAGCTCCTATAATTCACCCCTCCACTTT.